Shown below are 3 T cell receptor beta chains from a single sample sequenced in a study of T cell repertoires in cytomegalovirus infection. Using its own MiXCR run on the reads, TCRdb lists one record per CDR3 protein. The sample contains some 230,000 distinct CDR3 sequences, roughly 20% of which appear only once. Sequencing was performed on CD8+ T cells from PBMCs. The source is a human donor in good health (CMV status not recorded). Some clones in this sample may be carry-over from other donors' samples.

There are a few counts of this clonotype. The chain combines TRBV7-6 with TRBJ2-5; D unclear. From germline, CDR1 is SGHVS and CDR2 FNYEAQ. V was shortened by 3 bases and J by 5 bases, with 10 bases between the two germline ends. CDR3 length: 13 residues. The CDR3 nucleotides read TGTGCCAGCAGCTTCGGTGGATATGAGACCCAGTACTTC. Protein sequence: CASSFGGYETQYF.

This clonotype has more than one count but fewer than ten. CDR3 DNA: TGCAGTGCTAGAGTCGAGCGGGGGCCTCACTATGGCACAGATACGCAGTATTTT. It translates to CSARVERGPHYGTDTQYF. The genes are TRBV20-1 and TRBJ2-3, with TRBD2 matching over 8 bases. The germline V gene has CDR1 DFQATT and CDR2 SNEGSKA (reference sequence). Trimming cost V 1 base and J 1 base; bases outside gene matches: 13. This CDR3 is built from 18 residues.

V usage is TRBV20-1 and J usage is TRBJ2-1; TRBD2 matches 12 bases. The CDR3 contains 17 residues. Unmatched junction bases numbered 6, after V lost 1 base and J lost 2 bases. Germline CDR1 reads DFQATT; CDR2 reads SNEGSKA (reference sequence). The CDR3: CSARVKPSGGAYNEQFF. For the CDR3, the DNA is TGCAGTGCTAGAGTCAAGCCTAGCGGGGGGGCCTACAATGAGCAGTTCTTC.